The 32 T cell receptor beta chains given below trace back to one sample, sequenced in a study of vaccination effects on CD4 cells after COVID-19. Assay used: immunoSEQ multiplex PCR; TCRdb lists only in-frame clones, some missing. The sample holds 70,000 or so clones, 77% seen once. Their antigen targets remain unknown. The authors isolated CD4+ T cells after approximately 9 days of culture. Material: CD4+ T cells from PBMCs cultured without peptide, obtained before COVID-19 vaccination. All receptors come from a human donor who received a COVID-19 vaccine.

The CDR3 DNA reads TGTGCCAGCAGCGGACAGCGGACTAGCGGGGGGAACACAGATACGCAGTATTTT. Its translation: CASSGQRTSGGNTDTQYF. This sequence joins TRBV9 and TRBJ2-3; TRBD2 matches at 14 bases. CDR3 length equals 18 residues. Trimming took 3 bases from V and 2 from J; bases not matched to a gene: 8. Germline CDR1 is SGDLS and CDR2 is YYNGEE. Full variable domain (rest looked up from reference TRBV9 and TRBJ2-3): DSGVTQTPKHLITATGQRVTLRCSPRSGDLSVYWYQQSLDQGLQFLIQYYNGEERAKGNILERFSAQQFPDLHSELNLSSLELGDSALYFCASSGQRTSGGNTDTQYFGPGTRLTVL.

CDR3 sequence: CASTGGEETQYF. CDR3 DNA: TGCGCCAGCACTGGGGGGGAAGAGACCCAGTACTTC. The chain couples TRBV5-1 to TRBJ2-5; 7 bases line up with TRBD2. The CDR3 sequence is 12 residues long. The germline V gene has CDR1 SGHRS and CDR2 YFSETQ. After removal of 6 bases from V and 3 bases from J, the junction contained 2 bases not matched to a gene.

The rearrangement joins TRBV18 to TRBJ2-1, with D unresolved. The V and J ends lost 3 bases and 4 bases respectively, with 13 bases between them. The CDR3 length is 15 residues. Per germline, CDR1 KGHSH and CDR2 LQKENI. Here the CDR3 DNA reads TGTGCCAGCTCACCCCTAAGTAGCACTTACAATGAGCAGTTCTTC. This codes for CASSPLSSTYNEQFF. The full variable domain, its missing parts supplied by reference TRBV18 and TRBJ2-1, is NAGVMQNPRHLVRRRGQEARLRCSPMKGHSHVYWYRQLPEEGLKFMVYLQKENIIDESGMPKERFSAEFPKEGPSILRIQQVVRGDSAAYFCASSPLSSTYNEQFFGPGTRLTVL.

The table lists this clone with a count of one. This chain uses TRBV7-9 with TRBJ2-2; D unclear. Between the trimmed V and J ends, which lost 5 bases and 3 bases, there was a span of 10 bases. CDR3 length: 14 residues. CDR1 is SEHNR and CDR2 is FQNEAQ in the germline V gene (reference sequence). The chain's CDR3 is CASSRPGHTGELFF. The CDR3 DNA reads TGTGCCAGCAGCCGACCCGGCCACACCGGGGAGCTGTTTTTT. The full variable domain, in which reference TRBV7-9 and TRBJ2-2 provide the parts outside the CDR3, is DTGVSQNPRHKITKRGQNVTFRCDPISEHNRLYWYRQTLGQGPEFLTYFQNEAQLEKSRLLSDRFSAERPKGSFSTLEIQRTEQGDSAMYLCASSRPGHTGELFFGEGSRLTVL.

The CDR3 loop reads CASSWEPGLTTGELFF. The DNA of the CDR3 is TGCGCCAGCAGCTGGGAACCCGGACTGACCACCGGGGAGCTGTTTTTT. The V gene is TRBV5-1, the J gene TRBJ2-2; possibly TRBD2 for D (5 bases). CDR3 length: 16 amino acids. Trimming pared 3 bases from V and 4 bases from J, leaving 16 bases between. The germline V gene has CDR1 SGHRS and CDR2 YFSETQ.

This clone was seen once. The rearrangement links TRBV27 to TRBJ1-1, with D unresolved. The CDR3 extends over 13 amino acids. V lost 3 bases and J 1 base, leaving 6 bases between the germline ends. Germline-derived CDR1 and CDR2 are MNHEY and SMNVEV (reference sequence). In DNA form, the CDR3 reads TGTGCCAGCAGTTTTTCCCCGAACACTGAAGCTTTCTTT. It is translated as CASSFSPNTEAFF.

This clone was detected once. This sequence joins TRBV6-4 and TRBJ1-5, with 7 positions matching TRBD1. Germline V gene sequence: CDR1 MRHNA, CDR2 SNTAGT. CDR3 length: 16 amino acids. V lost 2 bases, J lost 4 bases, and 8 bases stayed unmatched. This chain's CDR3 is CASSDRRQGVNQPQHF. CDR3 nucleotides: TGTGCCAGCAGTGACCGGCGCCAGGGGGTAAATCAGCCCCAGCATTTT.

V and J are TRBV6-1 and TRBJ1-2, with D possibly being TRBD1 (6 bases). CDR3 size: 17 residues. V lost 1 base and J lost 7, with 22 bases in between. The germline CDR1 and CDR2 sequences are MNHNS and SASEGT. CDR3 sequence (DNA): TGTGCCAGCAGTGAAGTGCGAGTAGGGGGTAAGACTCGTGGCTACACCTTC. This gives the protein CASSEVRVGGKTRGYTF.

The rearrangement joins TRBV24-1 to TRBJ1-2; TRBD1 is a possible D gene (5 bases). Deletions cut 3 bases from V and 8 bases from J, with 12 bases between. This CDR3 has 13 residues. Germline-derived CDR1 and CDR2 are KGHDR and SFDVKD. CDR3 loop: CATSDADRKGYTF. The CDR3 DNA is TGTGCCACCAGTGATGCCGACAGAAAAGGCTACACCTTC.

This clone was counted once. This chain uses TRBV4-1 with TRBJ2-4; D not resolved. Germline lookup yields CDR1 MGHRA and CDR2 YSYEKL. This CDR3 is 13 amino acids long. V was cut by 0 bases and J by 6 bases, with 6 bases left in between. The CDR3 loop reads CASSQDPGNIQYF. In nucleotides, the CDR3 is TGCGCCAGCAGCCAAGATCCGGGAAACATTCAGTACTTC.

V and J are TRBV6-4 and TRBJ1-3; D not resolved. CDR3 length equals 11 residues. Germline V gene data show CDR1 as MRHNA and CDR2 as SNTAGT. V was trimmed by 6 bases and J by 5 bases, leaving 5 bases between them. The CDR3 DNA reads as TGTGCCAGCAGCGTTCGAAACACCATATATTTT. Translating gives CASSVRNTIYF.

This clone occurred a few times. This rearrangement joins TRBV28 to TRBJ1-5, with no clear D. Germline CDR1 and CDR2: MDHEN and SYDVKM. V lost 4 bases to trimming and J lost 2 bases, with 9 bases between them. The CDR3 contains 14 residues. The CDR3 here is CASSSPRGNQPQHF. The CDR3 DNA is TGTGCCAGCAGTTCTCCGAGGGGCAATCAGCCCCAGCATTTT.

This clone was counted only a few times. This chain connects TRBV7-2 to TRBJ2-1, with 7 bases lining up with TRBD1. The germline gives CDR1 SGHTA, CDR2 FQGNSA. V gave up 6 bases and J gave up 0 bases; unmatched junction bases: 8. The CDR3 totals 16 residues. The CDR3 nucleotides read TGTGCCAGCAGTAGACAGGGCAAAATCTCCTACAATGAGCAGTTCTTC. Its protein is CASSRQGKISYNEQFF.

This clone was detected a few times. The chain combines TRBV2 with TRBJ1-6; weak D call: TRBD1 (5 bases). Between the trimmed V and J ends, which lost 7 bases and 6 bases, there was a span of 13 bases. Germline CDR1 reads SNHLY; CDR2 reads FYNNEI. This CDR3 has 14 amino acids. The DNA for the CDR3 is TGTGCCAGCATCGAGAGGGACGTTAATTCACCCCTCCACTTT. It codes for CASIERDVNSPLHF.

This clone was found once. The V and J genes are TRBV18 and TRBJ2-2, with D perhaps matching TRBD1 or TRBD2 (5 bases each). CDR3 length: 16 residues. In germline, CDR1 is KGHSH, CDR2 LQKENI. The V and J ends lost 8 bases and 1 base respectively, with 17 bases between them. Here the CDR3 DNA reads TGTGCCAGCCCAGACCCACCGGGGCAGAACACCGGGGAGCTGTTTTTT. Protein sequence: CASPDPPGQNTGELFF.

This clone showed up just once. In DNA, the CDR3 is TGTGCCAGCAGTTGGGGGGGACTCGGGACTTGGCAGCCCCAGCATTTT. Encoded protein: CASSWGGLGTWQPQHF. The chain joins TRBV28 to TRBJ1-5; D may be TRBD1 (5 bases). CDR1 is MDHEN, CDR2 SYDVKM, per germline. The CDR3 is made up of 16 amino acids. V was clipped by 4 bases and J by 7 bases, with 20 bases between them.

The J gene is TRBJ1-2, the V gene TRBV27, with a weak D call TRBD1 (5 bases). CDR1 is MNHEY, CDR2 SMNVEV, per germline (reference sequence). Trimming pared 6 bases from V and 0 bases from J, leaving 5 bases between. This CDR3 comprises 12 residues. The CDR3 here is CASRDTNYGYTF. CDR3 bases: TGTGCCAGCAGGGACACTAACTATGGCTACACCTTC.

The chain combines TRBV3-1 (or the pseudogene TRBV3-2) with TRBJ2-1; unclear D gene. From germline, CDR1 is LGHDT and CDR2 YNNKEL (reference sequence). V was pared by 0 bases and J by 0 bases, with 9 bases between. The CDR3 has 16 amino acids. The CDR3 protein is CASSQDVASSYNEQFF. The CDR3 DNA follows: TGTGCCAGCAGCCAAGATGTCGCGAGCTCCTACAATGAGCAGTTCTTC.

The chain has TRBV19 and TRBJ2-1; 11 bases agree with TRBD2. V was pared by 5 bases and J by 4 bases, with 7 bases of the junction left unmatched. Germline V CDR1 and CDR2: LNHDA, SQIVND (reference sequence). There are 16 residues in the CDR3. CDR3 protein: CASSPLLAGAYNEQFF. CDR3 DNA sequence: TGTGCCAGTAGTCCTTTACTAGCGGGGGCGTACAATGAGCAGTTCTTC. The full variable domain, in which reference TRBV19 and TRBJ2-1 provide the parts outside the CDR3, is DGGITQSPKYLFRKEGQNVTLSCEQNLNHDAMYWYRQDPGQGLRLIYYSQIVNDFQKGDIAEGYSVSREKKESFPLTVTSAQKNPTAFYLCASSPLLAGAYNEQFFGPGTRLTVL.

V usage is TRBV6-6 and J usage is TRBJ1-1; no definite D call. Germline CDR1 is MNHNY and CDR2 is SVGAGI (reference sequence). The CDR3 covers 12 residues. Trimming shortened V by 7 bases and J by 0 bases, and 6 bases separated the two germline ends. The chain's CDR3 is CASTDMNTEAFF. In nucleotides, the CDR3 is TGTGCCAGCACCGACATGAACACTGAAGCTTTCTTT.

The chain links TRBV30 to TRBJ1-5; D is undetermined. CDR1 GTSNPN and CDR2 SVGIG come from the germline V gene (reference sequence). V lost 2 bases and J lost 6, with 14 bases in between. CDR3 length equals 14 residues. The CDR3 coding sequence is TGTGCCTGGAGTTCCTCAAGGGTCAGTCAGCCCCAGCATTTT. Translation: CAWSSSRVSQPQHF.

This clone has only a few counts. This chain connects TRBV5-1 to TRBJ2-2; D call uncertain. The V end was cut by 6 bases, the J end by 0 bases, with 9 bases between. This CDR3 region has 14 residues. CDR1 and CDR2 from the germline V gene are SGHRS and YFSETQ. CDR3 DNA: TGCGCCAGCAAAGTCGCCCCGAACACCGGGGAGCTGTTTTTT. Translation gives CASKVAPNTGELFF.

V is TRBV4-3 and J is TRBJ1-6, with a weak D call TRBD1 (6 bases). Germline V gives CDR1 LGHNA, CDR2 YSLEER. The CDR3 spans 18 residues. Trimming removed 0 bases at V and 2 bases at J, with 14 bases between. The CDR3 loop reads CASSQDWGPGTYNSPLHF. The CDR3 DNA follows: TGCGCCAGCAGCCAAGATTGGGGGCCCGGGACCTATAATTCACCCCTCCACTTT.

The CDR3 DNA sequence: TGTGCCAGCAGGGGGAGGGGCCAGGGGGAAAAACTGTTTTTT. It encodes CASRGRGQGEKLFF. V usage is TRBV27 and J usage is TRBJ1-4, with D perhaps TRBD1 (6 bases). CDR1 is MNHEY and CDR2 is SMNVEV in the germline V gene (reference sequence). This CDR3 is 14 amino acids long. Trimming removed 6 bases at V and 8 bases at J, with 16 bases between.

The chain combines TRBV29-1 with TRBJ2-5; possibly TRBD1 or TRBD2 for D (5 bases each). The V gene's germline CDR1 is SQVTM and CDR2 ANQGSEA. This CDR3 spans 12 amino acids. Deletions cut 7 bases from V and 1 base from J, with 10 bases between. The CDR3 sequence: CSARGVQETQYF. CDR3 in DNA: TGCAGCGCCCGGGGCGTCCAAGAGACCCAGTACTTC.

The CDR3 here is CASGHTDRGPSNQPQHF. The CDR3 DNA follows: TGTGCTAGTGGCCATACAGACAGGGGCCCTAGCAATCAGCCCCAGCATTTT. The chain links TRBV12-5 to TRBJ1-5, with 8 bases that match TRBD1. The CDR3 consists of 17 residues. The J segment lost 0 bases and the V segment lost 6 bases, leaving 10 bases of the junction unmatched. Looked up from germline, CDR1 is LGHNT and CDR2 is FRNRAP.

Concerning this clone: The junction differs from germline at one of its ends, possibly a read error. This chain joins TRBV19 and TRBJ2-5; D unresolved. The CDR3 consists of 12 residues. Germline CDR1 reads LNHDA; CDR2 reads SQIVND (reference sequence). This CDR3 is CATSQVQETQYF. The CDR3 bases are TGTGCCACTAGTCAAGTGCAAGAGACCCAGTACTTC. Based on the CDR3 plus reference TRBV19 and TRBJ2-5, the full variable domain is DGGITQSPKYLFRKEGQNVTLSCEQNLNHDAMYWYRQDPGQGLRLIYYSQIVNDFQKGDIAEGYSVSREKKESFPLTVTSAQKNPTAFYLCATSQVQETQYFGPGTRLLVL.

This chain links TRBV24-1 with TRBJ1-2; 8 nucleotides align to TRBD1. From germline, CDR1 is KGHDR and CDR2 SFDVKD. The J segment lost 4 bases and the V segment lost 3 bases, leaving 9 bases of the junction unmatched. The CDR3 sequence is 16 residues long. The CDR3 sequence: CATSDTRQGSGYGYTF. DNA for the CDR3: TGTGCCACCAGTGATACGAGACAGGGGAGTGGCTATGGCTACACCTTC.

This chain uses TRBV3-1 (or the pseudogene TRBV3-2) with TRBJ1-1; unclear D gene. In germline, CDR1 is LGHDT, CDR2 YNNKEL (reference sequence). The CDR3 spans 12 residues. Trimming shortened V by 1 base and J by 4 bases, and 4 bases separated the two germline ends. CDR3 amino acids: CASSQGGTEAFF. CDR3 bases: TGTGCCAGCAGCCAAGGTGGCACTGAAGCTTTCTTT.

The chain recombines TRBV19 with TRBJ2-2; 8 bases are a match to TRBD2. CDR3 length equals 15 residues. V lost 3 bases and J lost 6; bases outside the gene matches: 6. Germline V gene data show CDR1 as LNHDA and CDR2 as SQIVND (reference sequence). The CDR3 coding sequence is TGTGCCAGTAGTATCCCCGGGGGGGCCTCCGGGGAGCTGTTTTTT. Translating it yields CASSIPGGASGELFF.

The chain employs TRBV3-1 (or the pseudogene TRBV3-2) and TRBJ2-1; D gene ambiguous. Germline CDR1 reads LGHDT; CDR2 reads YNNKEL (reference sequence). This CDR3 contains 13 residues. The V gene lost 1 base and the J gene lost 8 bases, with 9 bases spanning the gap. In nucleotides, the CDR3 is TGTGCCAGCAGCCAAGGTTGGGCGGATGAGCAGTTCTTC. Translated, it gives CASSQGWADEQFF.

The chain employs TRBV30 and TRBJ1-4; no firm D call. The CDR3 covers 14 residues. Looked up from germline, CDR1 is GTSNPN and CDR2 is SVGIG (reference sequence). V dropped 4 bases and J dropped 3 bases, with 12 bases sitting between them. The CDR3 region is CAWTRAGSNEKLFF. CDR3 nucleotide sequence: TGTGCCTGGACAAGGGCGGGGTCTAATGAAAAACTGTTTTTT.